The 5 T cell receptor beta chains below come from one sample, sequenced in a study of T cells in Graves' hyperthyroidism and ophthalmopathy. The TCR beta CDR3 regions underwent amplification using RNA transcripts as the source. The TCR CDR3 first-round RT-PCR relied on the HTBI primer set. Using its own MiXCR run on the multiplex PCR reads, TCRdb lists one record per CDR3 protein. Counted here are around 520,000 distinct CDR3 sequences, approximately 15% occurring once; the ten biggest clones make up 17%. The sample comprised blood. The receptors originated from a young woman with Graves' hyperthyroidism.

The table lists this clonotype with many counts. J is TRBJ1-1 and V is TRBV6-1; D is ambiguous. The germline V gene has CDR1 MNHNS and CDR2 SASEGT. V was cut by 5 bases and J by 0 bases, with 13 bases left in between. This CDR3 spans 15 amino acids. In DNA form, the CDR3 reads TGTGCCAGCAGTATGGCCACATACATGAACACTGAAGCTTTCTTT. Protein sequence: CASSMATYMNTEAFF.

This clonotype was seen a handful of times. The chain is built from TRBV5-1 and TRBJ2-4; 7 nucleotides align to TRBD1. This CDR3 contains 14 residues. With V trimmed by 4 bases and J by 3 bases, 4 bases remained unmatched. CDR1 is SGHRS and CDR2 is YFSETQ in the germline V gene. Here the CDR3 reads CASSPDRVKNIQYF. The CDR3 nucleotides are TGCGCCAGCAGCCCTGACAGGGTCAAAAACATTCAGTACTTC.

The CDR3 DNA reads TGTGCCAGCAGCGGACGGATTCCGGGACTAGCGGGAGGGCCGGGCAATGAGCAGTTCTTC. It is translated as CASSGRIPGLAGGPGNEQFF. The rearrangement uses TRBV7-6 and TRBJ2-1, with 16 bases fitting TRBD2. The CDR3 covers 20 residues. Germline V lookup: CDR1 SGHVS, CDR2 FNYEAQ. The ends lost 5 bases at V and 6 bases at J; junction bases unmatched: 16.

This clonotype showed up many times. The chain recombines TRBV5-1 with TRBJ2-2; D unclear. V lost 6 bases to trimming and J lost 3 bases, with 12 bases between them. CDR1 is SGHRS and CDR2 is YFSETQ in the germline V gene. The CDR3 runs to 14 residues. CDR3 sequence reads: CASTQTSYTGELFF. In nucleotides, the CDR3 is TGCGCCAGCACCCAGACGAGTTACACCGGGGAGCTGTTTTTT.

In its sample, this clonotype was seen many times. The J gene is TRBJ2-1, the V gene TRBV27, with TRBD2 as a possible D gene (6 bases). The V end lost 5 bases, the J end lost 0 bases, and 17 bases lay between the germline ends. The CDR3 runs 17 residues. Germline V gene sequence: CDR1 MNHEY, CDR2 SMNVEV (reference sequence). CDR3 sequence (DNA): TGTGCCAGCAGTCCCCCTTTAGCGGTAAGCTCCTACAATGAGCAGTTCTTC. It is translated as CASSPPLAVSSYNEQFF.